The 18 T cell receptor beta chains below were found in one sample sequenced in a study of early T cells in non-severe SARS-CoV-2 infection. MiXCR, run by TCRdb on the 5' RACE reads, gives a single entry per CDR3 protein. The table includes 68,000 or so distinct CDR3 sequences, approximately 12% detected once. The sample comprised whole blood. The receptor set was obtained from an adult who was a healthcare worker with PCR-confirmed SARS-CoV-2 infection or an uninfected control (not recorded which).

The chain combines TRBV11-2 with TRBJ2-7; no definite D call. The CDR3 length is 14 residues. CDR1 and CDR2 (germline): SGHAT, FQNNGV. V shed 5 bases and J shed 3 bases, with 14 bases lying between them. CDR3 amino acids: CASSVTTLDYEQYF. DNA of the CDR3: TGTGCCAGCAGCGTCACAACCCTCGACTACGAGCAGTACTTC.

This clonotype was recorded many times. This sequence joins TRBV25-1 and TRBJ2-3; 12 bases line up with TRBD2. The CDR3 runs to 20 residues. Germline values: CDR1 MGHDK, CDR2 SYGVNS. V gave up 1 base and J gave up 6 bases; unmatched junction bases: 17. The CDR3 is CASSESPTSGGLRDVDTQYF. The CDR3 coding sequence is TGTGCCAGCAGTGAATCCCCCACTAGCGGGGGGCTTCGCGATGTCGATACGCAGTATTTT.

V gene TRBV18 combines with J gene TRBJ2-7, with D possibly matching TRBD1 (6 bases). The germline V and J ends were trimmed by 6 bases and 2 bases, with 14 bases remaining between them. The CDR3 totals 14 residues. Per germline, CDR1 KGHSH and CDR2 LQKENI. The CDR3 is CASSPPGHTYEQYF. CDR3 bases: TGTGCCAGCTCTCCGCCGGGACACACCTACGAGCAGTACTTC.

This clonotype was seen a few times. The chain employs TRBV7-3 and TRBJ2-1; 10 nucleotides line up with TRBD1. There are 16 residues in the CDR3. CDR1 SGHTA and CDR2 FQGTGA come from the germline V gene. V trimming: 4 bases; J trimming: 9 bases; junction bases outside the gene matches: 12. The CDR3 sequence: CASSSTGTGDRFEQFF. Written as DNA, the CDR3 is TGTGCCAGCAGCTCCACCGGGACAGGGGACCGGTTTGAGCAGTTCTTC.

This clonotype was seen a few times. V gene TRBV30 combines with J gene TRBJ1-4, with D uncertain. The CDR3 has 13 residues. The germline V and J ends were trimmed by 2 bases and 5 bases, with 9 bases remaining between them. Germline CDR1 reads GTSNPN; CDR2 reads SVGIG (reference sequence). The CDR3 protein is CAWSRAVNEKLFF. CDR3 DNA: TGTGCCTGGAGTCGGGCAGTCAATGAAAAACTGTTTTTT.

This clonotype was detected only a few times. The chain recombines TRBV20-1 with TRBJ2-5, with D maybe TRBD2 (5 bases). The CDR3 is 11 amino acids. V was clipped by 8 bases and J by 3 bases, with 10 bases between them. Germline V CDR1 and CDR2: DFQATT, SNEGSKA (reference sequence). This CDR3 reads CSRSREETQYF. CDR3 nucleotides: TGCAGTCGGTCGCGGGAAGAGACCCAGTACTTC.

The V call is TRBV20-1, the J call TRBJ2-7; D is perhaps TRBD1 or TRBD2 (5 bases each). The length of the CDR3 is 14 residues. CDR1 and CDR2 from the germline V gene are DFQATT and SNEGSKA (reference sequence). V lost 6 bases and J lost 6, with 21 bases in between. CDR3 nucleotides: TGCAGTGCGGAAAATGCCGGGGCCAGTGGCGAGCAGTACTTC. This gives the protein CSAENAGASGEQYF.

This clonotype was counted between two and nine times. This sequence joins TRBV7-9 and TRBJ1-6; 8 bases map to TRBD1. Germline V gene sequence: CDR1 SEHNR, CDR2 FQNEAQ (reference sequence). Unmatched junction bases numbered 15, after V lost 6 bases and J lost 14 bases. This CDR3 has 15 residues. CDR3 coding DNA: TGTGCCAGCAGTCAACGGACAGGGAGCCCTTCGGCCCTCCACTTT. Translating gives CASSQRTGSPSALHF.

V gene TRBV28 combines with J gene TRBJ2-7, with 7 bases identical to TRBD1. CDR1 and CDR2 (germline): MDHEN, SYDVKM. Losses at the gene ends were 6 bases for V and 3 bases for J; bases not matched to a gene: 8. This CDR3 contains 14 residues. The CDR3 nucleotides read TGTGCCAGCAGCGCCGGGACAGCGCTCTACGAGCAGTACTTC. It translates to CASSAGTALYEQYF.

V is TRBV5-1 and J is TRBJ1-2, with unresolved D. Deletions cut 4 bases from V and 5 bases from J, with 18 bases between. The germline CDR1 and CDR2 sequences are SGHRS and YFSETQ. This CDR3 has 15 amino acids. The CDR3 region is CASSPGSGFSYGYTF. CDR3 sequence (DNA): TGCGCCAGCAGCCCGGGGTCCGGGTTCTCGTATGGCTACACCTTC.

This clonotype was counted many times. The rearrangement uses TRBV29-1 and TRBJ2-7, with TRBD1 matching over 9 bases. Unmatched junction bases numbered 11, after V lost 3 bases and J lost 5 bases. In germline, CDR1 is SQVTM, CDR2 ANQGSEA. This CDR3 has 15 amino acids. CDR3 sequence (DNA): TGCAGCGTTGAGGGGACAGGGAGGCGTTCTAACGAGCAGTACTTC. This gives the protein CSVEGTGRRSNEQYF.

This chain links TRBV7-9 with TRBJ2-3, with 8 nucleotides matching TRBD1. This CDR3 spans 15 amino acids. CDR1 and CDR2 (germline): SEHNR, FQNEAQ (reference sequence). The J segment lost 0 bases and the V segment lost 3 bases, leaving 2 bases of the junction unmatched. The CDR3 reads CASSFGTGSTDTQYF. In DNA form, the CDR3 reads TGTGCCAGCAGCTTCGGGACAGGAAGCACAGATACGCAGTATTTT.

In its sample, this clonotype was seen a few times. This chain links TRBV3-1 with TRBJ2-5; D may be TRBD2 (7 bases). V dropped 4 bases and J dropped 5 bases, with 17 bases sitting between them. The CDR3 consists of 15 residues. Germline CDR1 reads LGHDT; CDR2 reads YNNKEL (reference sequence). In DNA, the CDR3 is TGTGCCAGCAGCCGTCAGGGAGGGGGGCTGGAGACCCAGTACTTC. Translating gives CASSRQGGGLETQYF.

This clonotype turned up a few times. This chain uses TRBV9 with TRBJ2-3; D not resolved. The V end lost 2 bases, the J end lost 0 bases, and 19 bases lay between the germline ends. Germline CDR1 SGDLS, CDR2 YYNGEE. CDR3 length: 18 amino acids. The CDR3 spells CASSVAPGLGSSTDTQYF. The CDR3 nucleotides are TGTGCCAGCAGCGTGGCCCCCGGGTTGGGGTCTAGCACAGATACGCAGTATTTT.

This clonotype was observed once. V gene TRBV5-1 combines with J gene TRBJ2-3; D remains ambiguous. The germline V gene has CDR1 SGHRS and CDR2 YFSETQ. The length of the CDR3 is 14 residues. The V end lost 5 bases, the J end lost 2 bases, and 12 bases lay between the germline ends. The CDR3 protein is CASSETIITDTQYF. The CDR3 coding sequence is TGCGCCAGCAGTGAAACTATCATCACAGATACGCAGTATTTT.

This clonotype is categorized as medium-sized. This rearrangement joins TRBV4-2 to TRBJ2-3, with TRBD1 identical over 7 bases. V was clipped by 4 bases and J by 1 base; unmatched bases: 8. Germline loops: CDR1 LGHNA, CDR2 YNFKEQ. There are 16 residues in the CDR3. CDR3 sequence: CASSPERDRGTDTQYF. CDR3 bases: TGTGCCAGCAGCCCCGAGAGAGACAGGGGCACAGATACGCAGTATTTT.

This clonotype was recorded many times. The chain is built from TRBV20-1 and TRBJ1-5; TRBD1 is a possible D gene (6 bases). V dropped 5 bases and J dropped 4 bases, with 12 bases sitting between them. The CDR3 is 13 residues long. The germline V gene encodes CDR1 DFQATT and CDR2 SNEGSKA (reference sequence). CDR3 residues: CSAAQGKNQPQHF. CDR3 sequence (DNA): TGCAGTGCTGCCCAGGGGAAAAATCAGCCCCAGCATTTT.

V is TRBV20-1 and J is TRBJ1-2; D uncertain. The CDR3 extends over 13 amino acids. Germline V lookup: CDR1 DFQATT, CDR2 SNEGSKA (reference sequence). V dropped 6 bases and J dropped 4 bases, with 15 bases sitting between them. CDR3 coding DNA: TGCAGTGCATCGGAACGGGGATCCTATGGCTACACCTTC. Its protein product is CSASERGSYGYTF.